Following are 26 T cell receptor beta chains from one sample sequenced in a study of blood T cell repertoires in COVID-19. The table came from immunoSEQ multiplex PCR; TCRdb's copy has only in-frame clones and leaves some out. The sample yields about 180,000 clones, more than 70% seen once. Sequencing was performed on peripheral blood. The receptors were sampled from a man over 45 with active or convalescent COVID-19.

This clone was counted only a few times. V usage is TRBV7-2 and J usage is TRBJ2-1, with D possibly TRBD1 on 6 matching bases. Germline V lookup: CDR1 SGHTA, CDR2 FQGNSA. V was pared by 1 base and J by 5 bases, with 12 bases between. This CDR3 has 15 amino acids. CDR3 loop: CASSLGEGTHNEQFF. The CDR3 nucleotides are TGTGCCAGCAGCTTAGGCGAGGGGACACACAATGAGCAGTTCTTC.

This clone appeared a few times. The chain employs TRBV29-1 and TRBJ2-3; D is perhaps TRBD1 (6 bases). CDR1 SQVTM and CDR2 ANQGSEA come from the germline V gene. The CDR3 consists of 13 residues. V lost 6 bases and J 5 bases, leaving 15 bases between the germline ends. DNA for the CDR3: TGCAGCGTGAAACAGGGCGGAGGAGATACGCAGTATTTT. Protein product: CSVKQGGGDTQYF.

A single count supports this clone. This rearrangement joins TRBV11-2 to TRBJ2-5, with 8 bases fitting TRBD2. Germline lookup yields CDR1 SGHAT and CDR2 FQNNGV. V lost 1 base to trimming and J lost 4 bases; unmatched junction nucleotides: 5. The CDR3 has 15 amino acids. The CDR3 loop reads CASSLAGGPGETQYF. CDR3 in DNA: TGTGCCAGCAGCTTAGCGGGGGGGCCGGGAGAGACCCAGTACTTC.

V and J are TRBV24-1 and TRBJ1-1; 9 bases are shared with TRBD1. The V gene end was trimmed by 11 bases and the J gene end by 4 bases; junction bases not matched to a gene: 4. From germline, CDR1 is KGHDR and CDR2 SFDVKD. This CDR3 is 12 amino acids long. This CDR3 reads CAISDRGTEAFF. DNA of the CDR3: TGTGCCATATCGGACAGGGGCACTGAAGCTTTCTTT.

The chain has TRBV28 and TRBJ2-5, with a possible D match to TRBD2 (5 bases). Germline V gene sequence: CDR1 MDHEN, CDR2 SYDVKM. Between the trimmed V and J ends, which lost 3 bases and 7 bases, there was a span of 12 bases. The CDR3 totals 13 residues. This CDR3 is CASSLGSRGTQYF. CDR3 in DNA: TGTGCCAGCAGTTTGGGGTCACGGGGGACCCAGTACTTC. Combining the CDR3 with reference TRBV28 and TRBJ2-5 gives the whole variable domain DVKVTQSSRYLVKRTGEKVFLECVQDMDHENMFWYRQDPGLGLRLIYFSYDVKMKEKGDIPEGYSVSREKKERFSLILESASTNQTSMYLCASSLGSRGTQYFGPGTRLLVL.

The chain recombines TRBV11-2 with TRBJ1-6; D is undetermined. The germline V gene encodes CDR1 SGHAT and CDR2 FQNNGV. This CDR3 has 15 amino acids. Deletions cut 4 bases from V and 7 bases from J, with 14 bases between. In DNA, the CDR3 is TGTGCCAGCAGCTCCAACCGGGTTAGCAATTCACCCCTCCACTTT. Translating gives CASSSNRVSNSPLHF.

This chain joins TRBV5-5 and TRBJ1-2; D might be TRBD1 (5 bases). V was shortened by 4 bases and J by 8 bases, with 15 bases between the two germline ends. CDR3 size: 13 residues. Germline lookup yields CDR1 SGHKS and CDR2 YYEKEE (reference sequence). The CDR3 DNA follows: TGTGCCAGCAGCACCAGGGCCTCTGTCGGCTACACCTTC. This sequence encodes CASSTRASVGYTF.

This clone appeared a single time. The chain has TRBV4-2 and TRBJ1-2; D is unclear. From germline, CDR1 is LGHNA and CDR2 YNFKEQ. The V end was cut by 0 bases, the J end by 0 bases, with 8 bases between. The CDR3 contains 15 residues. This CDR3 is CASSQDPGSNYGYTF. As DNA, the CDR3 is TGTGCCAGCAGCCAAGATCCGGGTTCTAACTATGGCTACACCTTC.

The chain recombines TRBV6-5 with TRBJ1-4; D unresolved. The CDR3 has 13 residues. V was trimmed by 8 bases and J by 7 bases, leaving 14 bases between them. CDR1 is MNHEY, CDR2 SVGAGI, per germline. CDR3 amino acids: CASVLMGGEKLFF. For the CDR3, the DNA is TGTGCCAGCGTCCTTATGGGAGGTGAAAAACTGTTTTTT.

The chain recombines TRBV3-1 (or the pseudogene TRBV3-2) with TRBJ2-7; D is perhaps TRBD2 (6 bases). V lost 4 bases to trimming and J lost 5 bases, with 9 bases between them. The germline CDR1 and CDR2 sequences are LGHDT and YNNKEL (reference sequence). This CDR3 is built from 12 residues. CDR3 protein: CASSRTNNEQYF. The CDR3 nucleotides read TGTGCCAGCAGCCGGACTAACAACGAGCAGTACTTC.

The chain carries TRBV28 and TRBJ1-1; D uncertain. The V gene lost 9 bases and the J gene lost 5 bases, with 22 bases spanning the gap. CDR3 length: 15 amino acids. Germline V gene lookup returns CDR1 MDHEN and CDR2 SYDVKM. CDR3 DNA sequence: TGTGCCAGTTCTCCCGGCAGCGGTGGGATTACTGAAGCTTTCTTT. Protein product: CASSPGSGGITEAFF.

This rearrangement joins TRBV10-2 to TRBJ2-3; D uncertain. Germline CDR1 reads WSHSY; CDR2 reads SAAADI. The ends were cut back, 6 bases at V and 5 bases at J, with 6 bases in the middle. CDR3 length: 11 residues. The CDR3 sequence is CASRELDTQYF. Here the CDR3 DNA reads TGCGCCAGCAGGGAGCTAGATACGCAGTATTTT.

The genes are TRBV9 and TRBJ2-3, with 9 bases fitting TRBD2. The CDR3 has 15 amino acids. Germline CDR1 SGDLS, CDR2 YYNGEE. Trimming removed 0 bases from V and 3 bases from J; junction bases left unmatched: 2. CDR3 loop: CASSVEAGGTDTQYF. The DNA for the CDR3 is TGTGCCAGCAGCGTAGAAGCGGGAGGAACAGATACGCAGTATTTT.

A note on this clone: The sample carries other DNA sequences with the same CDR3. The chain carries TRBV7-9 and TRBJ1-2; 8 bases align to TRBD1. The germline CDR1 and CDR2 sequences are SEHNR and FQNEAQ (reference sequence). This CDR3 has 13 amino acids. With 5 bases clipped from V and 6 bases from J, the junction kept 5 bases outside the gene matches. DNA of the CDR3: TGTGCCAGCAGCATTGGACAGGGCGATGGCTACACCTTC. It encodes CASSIGQGDGYTF.

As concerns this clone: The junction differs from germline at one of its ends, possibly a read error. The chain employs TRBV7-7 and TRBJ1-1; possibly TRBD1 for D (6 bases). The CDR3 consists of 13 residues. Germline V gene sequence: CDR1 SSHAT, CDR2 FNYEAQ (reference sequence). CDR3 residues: CASSTTEGAEAFF. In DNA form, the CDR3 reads TGTGCTAGCAGTACGACCGAGGGGGCTGAAGCTTTCTTT.

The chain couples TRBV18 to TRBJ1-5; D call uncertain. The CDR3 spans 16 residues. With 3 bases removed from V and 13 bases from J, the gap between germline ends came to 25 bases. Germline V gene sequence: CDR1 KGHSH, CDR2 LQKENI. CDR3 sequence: CASSPITRAAVGSQHF. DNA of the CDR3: TGTGCCAGCTCACCTATTACCCGGGCAGCCGTCGGGAGTCAGCATTTT.

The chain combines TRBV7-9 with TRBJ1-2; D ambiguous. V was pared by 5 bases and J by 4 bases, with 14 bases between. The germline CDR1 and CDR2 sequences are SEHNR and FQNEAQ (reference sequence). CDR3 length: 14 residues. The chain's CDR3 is CASSPEMAGYGYTF. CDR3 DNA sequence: TGTGCCAGCAGCCCAGAGATGGCGGGCTATGGCTACACCTTC.

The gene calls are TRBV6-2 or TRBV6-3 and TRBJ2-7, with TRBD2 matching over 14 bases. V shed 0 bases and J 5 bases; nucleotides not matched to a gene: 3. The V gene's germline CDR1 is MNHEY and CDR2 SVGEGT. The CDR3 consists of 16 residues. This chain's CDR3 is CASSYSPTSGGDEQYF. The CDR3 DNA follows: TGTGCCAGCAGTTACTCCCCGACTAGCGGGGGGGACGAGCAGTACTTC.

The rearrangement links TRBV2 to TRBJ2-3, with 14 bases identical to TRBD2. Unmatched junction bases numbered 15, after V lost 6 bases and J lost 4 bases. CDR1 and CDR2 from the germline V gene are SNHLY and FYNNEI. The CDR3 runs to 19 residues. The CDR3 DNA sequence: TGTGCCAGCAGGCTAACGGGACTAGCGGGAGTAAGTGGGCCAGATACGCAGTATTTT. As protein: CASRLTGLAGVSGPDTQYF.

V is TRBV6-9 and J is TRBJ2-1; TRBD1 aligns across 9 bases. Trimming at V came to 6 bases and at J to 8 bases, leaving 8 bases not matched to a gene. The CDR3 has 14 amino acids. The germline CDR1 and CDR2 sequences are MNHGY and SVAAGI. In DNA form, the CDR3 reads TGTGCCAGCAGGGGCCCGGACAGGGGCGATGAGCAGTTCTTC. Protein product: CASRGPDRGDEQFF.

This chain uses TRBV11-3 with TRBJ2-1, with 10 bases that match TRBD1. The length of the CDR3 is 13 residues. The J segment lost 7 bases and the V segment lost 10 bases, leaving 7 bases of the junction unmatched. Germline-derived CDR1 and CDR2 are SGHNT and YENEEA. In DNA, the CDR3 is TGTGCCACCCGGGACAGGGGTGTTAATGAGCAGTTCTTC. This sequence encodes CATRDRGVNEQFF.

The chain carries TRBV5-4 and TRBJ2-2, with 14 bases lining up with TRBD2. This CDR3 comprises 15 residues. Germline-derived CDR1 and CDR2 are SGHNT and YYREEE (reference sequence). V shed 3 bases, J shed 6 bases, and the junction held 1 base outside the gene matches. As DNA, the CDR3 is TGTGCCAGCAGCTCGACTAGCGGGGGGGCCGGGGAGCTGTTTTTT. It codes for CASSSTSGGAGELFF. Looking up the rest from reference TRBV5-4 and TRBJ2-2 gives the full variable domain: ETGVTQSPTHLIKTRGQQVTLRCSSQSGHNTVSWYQQALGQGPQFIFQYYREEENGRGNFPPRFSGLQFPNYSSELNVNALELDDSALYLCASSSTSGGAGELFFGEGSRLTVL.

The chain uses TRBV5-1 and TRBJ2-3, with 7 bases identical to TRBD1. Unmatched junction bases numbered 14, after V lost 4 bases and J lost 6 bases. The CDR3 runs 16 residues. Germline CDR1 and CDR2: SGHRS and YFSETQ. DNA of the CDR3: TGCGCCAGCAGCCCGGGACAGCCACAGTCGGGGGATACGCAGTATTTT. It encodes CASSPGQPQSGDTQYF. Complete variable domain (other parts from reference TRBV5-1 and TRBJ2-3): KAGVTQTPRYLIKTRGQQVTLSCSPISGHRSVSWYQQTPGQGLQFLFEYFSETQRNKGNFPGRFSGRQFSNSRSEMNVSTLELGDSALYLCASSPGQPQSGDTQYFGPGTRLTVL.

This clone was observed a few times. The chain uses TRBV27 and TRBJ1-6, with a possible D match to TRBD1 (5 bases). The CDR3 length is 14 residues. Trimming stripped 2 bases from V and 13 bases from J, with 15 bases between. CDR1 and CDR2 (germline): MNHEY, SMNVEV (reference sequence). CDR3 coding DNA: TGTGCCAGCAGTTTAGGGGCGGCCGTTTCGCCCCTCCACTTT. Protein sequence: CASSLGAAVSPLHF.

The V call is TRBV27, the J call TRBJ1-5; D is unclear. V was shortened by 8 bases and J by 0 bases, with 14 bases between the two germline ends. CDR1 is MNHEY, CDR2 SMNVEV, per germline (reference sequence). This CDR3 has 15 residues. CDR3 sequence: CASSPRGTSNQPQHF. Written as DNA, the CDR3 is TGTGCCAGCTCACCCCGGGGAACTAGCAATCAGCCCCAGCATTTT.

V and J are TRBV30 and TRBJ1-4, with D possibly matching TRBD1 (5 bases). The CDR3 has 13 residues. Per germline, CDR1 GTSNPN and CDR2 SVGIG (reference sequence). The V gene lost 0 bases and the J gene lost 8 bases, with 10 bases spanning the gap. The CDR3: CAWSVLGGEKLFF. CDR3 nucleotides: TGTGCCTGGAGTGTACTCGGGGGGGAAAAACTGTTTTTT.